Below are 27 T cell receptor beta chains sequenced from a single sample in a study of T cell repertoires in cytomegalovirus infection (dated by TCRdb to the late 2010s). Sequencing used an Illumina HiSeq 1500. Starting from the raw public reads, TCRdb applied fastp trimming at Q25, assembled clones with MiXCR and retained in-frame beta chains. Each entry is one CDR3 protein sequence, shown with its most common DNA and genes. The sample records some 350,000 distinct CDR3 sequences, under 35% of which are singletons. The ten largest clones capture around 20% of the sample. These receptors have no identified antigens. The treatment or condition label here, explained by the study, means: in vitro stimulation with specific CMV peptide epitopes to enrich CMV-specific T cells. The specimen was cultured PBMCs, collected from culture after CMV antigen stimulation. Receptors originate from a human donor in good health (CMV status not recorded). Some clones in this sample may be carry-over from other donors' samples.

The V gene is TRBV6-4, the J gene TRBJ2-2, with D possibly TRBD1 on 5 matching bases. Germline V lookup: CDR1 MRHNA, CDR2 SNTAGT. CDR3 size: 13 residues. V was trimmed by 6 bases and J by 5 bases, leaving 10 bases between them. The CDR3, as DNA: TGTGCCAGCAGCCGACAGTATACCGGGGAGCTGTTTTTT. It encodes CASSRQYTGELFF.

The chain recombines TRBV4-1 with TRBJ2-1; possibly TRBD1 or TRBD2 for D (5 bases each). CDR1 MGHRA and CDR2 YSYEKL come from the germline V gene. This CDR3 comprises 16 residues. V was cut by 1 base and J by 5 bases, with 15 bases left in between. The CDR3 DNA sequence: TGCGCCAGCAGCCAAGGAGGGGTAACCGCCCACAATGAGCAGTTCTTC. Its translation: CASSQGGVTAHNEQFF.

This clonotype was picked up a small number of times. V is TRBV27 and J is TRBJ2-5; 12 bases line up with TRBD2. This CDR3 spans 16 amino acids. Germline CDR1 is MNHEY and CDR2 is SMNVEV (reference sequence). V trimming: 6 bases; J trimming: 4 bases; junction bases outside the gene matches: 9. The CDR3 nucleotides read TGTGCCAGCAGAGTTTCCTGGACTAGCGGGATAGAGACCCAGTACTTC. Translating it yields CASRVSWTSGIETQYF.

The chain is built from TRBV12-3 or TRBV12-4 and TRBJ1-6; 11 bases are a match to TRBD1. Trimming at V came to 5 bases and at J to 9 bases, leaving 3 bases not matched to a gene. The CDR3 length is 14 residues. The CDR3 region has the DNA TGTGCCAGCAGTCGCGGGACAGGGGGTTCACCCCTCCACTTT. Amino acids: CASSRGTGGSPLHF.

This clonotype was detected only once. This chain joins TRBV29-1 and TRBJ2-1, with D tentatively TRBD2 (6 bases). With 7 bases removed from V and 3 bases from J, the gap between germline ends came to 28 bases. The CDR3 is 18 amino acids. Per germline, CDR1 SQVTM and CDR2 ANQGSEA. The CDR3 loop reads CSARASWRAEDVYNEQFF. The CDR3 DNA is TGCAGCGCTCGGGCCTCCTGGAGGGCGGAGGACGTCTACAATGAGCAGTTCTTC.

This chain joins TRBV11-2 and TRBJ2-2, with D possibly TRBD1 on 6 matching bases. The V gene lost 6 bases and the J gene lost 6 bases, with 11 bases spanning the gap. The germline CDR1 and CDR2 sequences are SGHAT and FQNNGV. CDR3 length: 13 residues. As DNA, the CDR3 is TGTGCCAGCAGGGGGGCAGGGGCCGGGGAGCTGTTTTTT. This sequence encodes CASRGAGAGELFF.

The CDR3 protein is CASSAPGQVNTEAFF. CDR3 in DNA: TGTGCCAGTTCCGCTCCGGGACAGGTAAACACTGAAGCTTTCTTT. V gene TRBV19 combines with J gene TRBJ1-1, with 8 bases aligning to TRBD1. This CDR3 region has 15 residues. Germline CDR1 and CDR2: LNHDA and SQIVND (reference sequence). The ends lost 8 bases at V and 2 bases at J; junction bases unmatched: 10.

This clonotype was seen only a few times. The V call is TRBV7-9, the J call TRBJ2-7; perhaps TRBD2 as D (5 bases). The CDR3 has 14 residues. V lost 4 bases and J 7 bases, leaving 17 bases between the germline ends. Germline V gives CDR1 SEHNR, CDR2 FQNEAQ (reference sequence). CDR3 sequence reads: CASSSDLGIWEQYF. DNA of the CDR3: TGTGCCAGCAGCTCGGACTTGGGAATTTGGGAGCAGTACTTC.

This clonotype was recorded a few times. V is TRBV3-1 and J is TRBJ2-7; 7 nucleotides agree with TRBD1. There are 13 residues in the CDR3. Germline CDR1 and CDR2: LGHDT and YNNKEL (reference sequence). Trimming cost V 3 bases and J 4 bases; bases outside gene matches: 3. Written as DNA, the CDR3 is TGTGCCAGCAGCCATTTACAGGGGTACGAGCAGTACTTC. It codes for CASSHLQGYEQYF.

The chain links TRBV29-1 to TRBJ1-2; no clear D gene. This CDR3 is 13 amino acids long. Germline lookup yields CDR1 SQVTM and CDR2 ANQGSEA. Trimming shortened V by 4 bases and J by 6 bases, and 15 bases separated the two germline ends. The CDR3 here is CSVGVQRGDGYTF. Written as DNA, the CDR3 is TGCAGCGTTGGAGTACAACGAGGTGATGGCTACACCTTC. Variable domain in full (rest from reference TRBV29-1 and TRBJ1-2): SAVISQKPSRDICQRGTSLTIQCQVDSQVTMMFWYRQQPGQSLTLIATANQGSEATYESGFVIDKFPISRPNLTFSTLTVSNMSPEDSSIYLCSVGVQRGDGYTFGSGTRLTVV.

The J gene is TRBJ2-1, the V gene TRBV10-2; D gene ambiguous. Germline loops: CDR1 WSHSY, CDR2 SAAADI. Deletions cut 3 bases from V and 4 bases from J, with 7 bases between. The CDR3 has 13 residues. The CDR3 loop reads CASSDSLYNEQFF. The CDR3 bases are TGCGCCAGCAGTGACAGCCTATACAATGAGCAGTTCTTC.

This clonotype was seen more than once but under ten times. CDR3 in DNA: TGTGCCAGCAGTGATCGCCTCCTAGGGGCTTTCTTT. As protein: CASSDRLLGAFF. The chain employs TRBV6-1 and TRBJ1-1; no clear D. The V gene's germline CDR1 is MNHNS and CDR2 SASEGT. V lost 3 bases to trimming and J lost 11 bases, with 13 bases between them. The CDR3 covers 12 residues.

The V call is TRBV20-1, the J call TRBJ2-5; D remains ambiguous. The CDR3 has 16 amino acids. Germline V CDR1 and CDR2: DFQATT, SNEGSKA (reference sequence). V lost 0 bases to trimming and J lost 4 bases, with 18 bases between them. DNA of the CDR3: TGCAGTGCTAGAGAGACGGACGTACGGTCGGGAGAGACCCAGTACTTC. It yields the protein CSARETDVRSGETQYF.

The V and J genes are TRBV24-1 and TRBJ2-1, with 9 positions matching TRBD1. The CDR3 loop spans 16 amino acids. With V trimmed by 2 bases and J by 1 base, 2 bases remained unmatched. Germline CDR1 reads KGHDR; CDR2 reads SFDVKD. CDR3: CATSDSGTGSYNEQFF. DNA for the CDR3: TGTGCCACCAGTGATTCCGGGACAGGGTCCTACAATGAGCAGTTCTTC.

At least ten counts were recorded for this clonotype. The chain carries TRBV19 and TRBJ1-5, with 7 bases that match TRBD1. Germline CDR1 is LNHDA and CDR2 is SQIVND (reference sequence). V trimming: 5 bases; J trimming: 3 bases; junction bases outside the gene matches: 7. CDR3 length: 15 amino acids. CDR3 in amino acids: CASSVSTGNNQPQHF. In nucleotides, the CDR3 is TGTGCCAGTAGTGTTTCGACAGGGAACAATCAGCCCCAGCATTTT.

This clonotype was found a few times. The J gene is TRBJ2-5, the V gene TRBV5-4; tentatively, D is TRBD2 (6 bases). The CDR3 covers 15 residues. Trimming left V 3 bases short and J 0 bases short, with 12 bases between. The germline V gene encodes CDR1 SGHNT and CDR2 YYREEE (reference sequence). CDR3 sequence (DNA): TGTGCCAGCAGCTCTGATGGGGACTACCAAGAGACCCAGTACTTC. Protein product: CASSSDGDYQETQYF.

CDR3 sequence: CASGEAGVRPGDTQYF. Here the CDR3 DNA reads TGTGCTAGTGGTGAGGCGGGAGTACGACCGGGAGATACGCAGTATTTT. The chain employs TRBV12-5 and TRBJ2-3, with 7 bases fitting TRBD2. The germline gives CDR1 LGHNT, CDR2 FRNRAP. This CDR3 contains 16 residues. The V and J ends lost 5 bases and 5 bases, in that order; junction bases with no gene match: 13.

The chain couples TRBV6-6 to TRBJ2-1; 7 bases match TRBD1. The junction had 4 bases not matched to a gene; V was cut back by 0 bases and J by 2 bases. The CDR3 runs 16 residues. CDR1 and CDR2 (germline): MNHNY, SVGAGI (reference sequence). The CDR3 nucleotides read TGTGCCAGCAGTTACTCGGGACAGCCTACCTACAATGAGCAGTTCTTC. Protein sequence: CASSYSGQPTYNEQFF.

This clonotype has more than one count but fewer than ten. The chain links TRBV4-2 to TRBJ2-7; D possibly uses TRBD1 or TRBD2 (6 bases each). Trimming removed 0 bases from V and 0 bases from J, with 12 bases in between. The germline V gene has CDR1 LGHNA and CDR2 YNFKEQ. The CDR3 spans 16 residues. The CDR3: CASSQEGAGSSYEQYF. In DNA, the CDR3 is TGTGCCAGCAGCCAAGAGGGGGCGGGGAGCTCCTACGAGCAGTACTTC.

This clonotype was recorded many times. This chain uses TRBV7-9 with TRBJ1-3; D not certain. Germline assignment: CDR1 SEHNR and CDR2 FQNEAQ (reference sequence). V was cut by 1 base and J by 3 bases, with 10 bases left in between. The CDR3 consists of 15 residues. The CDR3 protein is CASSLVRQFGNTIYF. The CDR3 coding sequence is TGTGCCAGCAGCTTAGTCCGCCAGTTTGGAAACACCATATATTTT.

This chain uses TRBV12-3 or TRBV12-4 with TRBJ2-7, with TRBD2 as a possible D gene (5 bases). The CDR3 runs 14 residues. Trimming stripped 6 bases from V and 0 bases from J, with 12 bases between. The CDR3 reads CASRALGASYEQYF. The CDR3 nucleotides read TGTGCCAGCAGGGCCTTGGGAGCCTCCTACGAGCAGTACTTC.

This clonotype was seen repeatedly, ten times or more. This sequence joins TRBV4-1 and TRBJ1-2; possible D gene TRBD1, 5 bases. The V gene's germline CDR1 is MGHRA and CDR2 YSYEKL. The V end lost 3 bases, the J end lost 1 base, and 12 bases lay between the germline ends. The CDR3 is made up of 15 amino acids. CDR3 DNA sequence: TGCGCCAGCAGCCACGCGGGGGAAGGTAACTATGGCTACACCTTC. Translating it yields CASSHAGEGNYGYTF.

The chain is built from TRBV11-2 and TRBJ1-5; no firm D call. CDR1 SGHAT and CDR2 FQNNGV come from the germline V gene. CDR3 length: 15 amino acids. V dropped 0 bases and J dropped 4 bases, with 10 bases sitting between them. The CDR3 region is CASSLDSFRNQPQHF. The CDR3 DNA reads as TGTGCCAGCAGCTTAGACTCATTTCGGAATCAGCCCCAGCATTTT. The full variable domain, completed using reference TRBV11-2 and TRBJ1-5, is EAGVAQSPRYKIIEKRQSVAFWCNPISGHATLYWYQQILGQGPKLLIQFQNNGVVDDSQLPKDRFSAERLKGVDSTLKIQPAKLEDSAVYLCASSLDSFRNQPQHFGDGTRLSIL.

The CDR3 sequence: CAISDFSGQGARNEQFF. The CDR3 coding sequence is TGTGCCATCAGTGATTTTTCGGGACAGGGGGCGCGAAATGAGCAGTTCTTC. The gene calls are TRBV10-3 and TRBJ2-1, with 12 positions matching TRBD1. The CDR3 is 17 residues long. Germline CDR1 is ENHRY and CDR2 is SYGVKD. V lost 3 bases to trimming and J lost 7 bases; unmatched junction nucleotides: 10.

The genes are TRBV6-5 and TRBJ1-1; D ambiguous. The CDR3 is 15 amino acids. Per germline, CDR1 MNHEY and CDR2 SVGAGI. Trimming removed 6 bases at V and 1 base at J, with 15 bases between. CDR3 nucleotide sequence: TGTGCCAGCAGCCCTGAAGACCGTTGGAACACTGAAGCTTTCTTT. This translates into CASSPEDRWNTEAFF.

The CDR3: CASSHETSGETDTQYF. The CDR3 coding sequence is TGTGCCAGCAGCCACGAGACTAGCGGGGAAACAGATACGCAGTATTTT. This rearrangement joins TRBV3-1 to TRBJ2-3; TRBD2 agrees at 11 bases. Trimming took 3 bases from V and 3 from J; bases not matched to a gene: 5. Germline V lookup: CDR1 LGHDT, CDR2 YNNKEL (reference sequence). The CDR3 is 16 amino acids.

The V call is TRBV7-8, the J call TRBJ1-4; 7 bases agree with TRBD1. Germline V CDR1 and CDR2: SGHVS, FQNEAQ. The CDR3 covers 14 residues. V trimming: 1 base; J trimming: 5 bases; junction bases outside the gene matches: 1. In nucleotides, the CDR3 is TGTGCCAGCAGCTTAGAGGGACAGAATGAAAAACTGTTTTTT. Its protein is CASSLEGQNEKLFF.